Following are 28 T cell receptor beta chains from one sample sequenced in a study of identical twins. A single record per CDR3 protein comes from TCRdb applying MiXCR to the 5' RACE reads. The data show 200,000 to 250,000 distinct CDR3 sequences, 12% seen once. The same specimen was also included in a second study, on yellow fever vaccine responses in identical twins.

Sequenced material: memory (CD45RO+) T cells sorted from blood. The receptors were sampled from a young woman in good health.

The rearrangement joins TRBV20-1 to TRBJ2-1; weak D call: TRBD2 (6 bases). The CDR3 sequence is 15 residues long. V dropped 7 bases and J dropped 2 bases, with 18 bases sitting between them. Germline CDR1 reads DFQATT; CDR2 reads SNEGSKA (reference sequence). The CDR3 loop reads CSGEGDFTPYNEQFF. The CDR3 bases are TGCAGTGGCGAAGGGGACTTCACTCCCTACAATGAGCAGTTCTTC.

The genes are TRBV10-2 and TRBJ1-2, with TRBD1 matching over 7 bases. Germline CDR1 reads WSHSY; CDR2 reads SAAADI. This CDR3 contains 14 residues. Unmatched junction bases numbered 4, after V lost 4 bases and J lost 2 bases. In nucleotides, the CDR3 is TGCGCCAGCAGTGTCGGACAGGCGAACTATGGCTACACCTTC. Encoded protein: CASSVGQANYGYTF.

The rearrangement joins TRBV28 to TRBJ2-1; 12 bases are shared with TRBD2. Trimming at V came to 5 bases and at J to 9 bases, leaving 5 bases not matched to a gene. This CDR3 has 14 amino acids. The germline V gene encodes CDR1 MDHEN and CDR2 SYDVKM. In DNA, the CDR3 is TGTGCCAGCAGTCCGCGGGGACTAGCGGGTGAGCAGTTCTTC. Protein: CASSPRGLAGEQFF. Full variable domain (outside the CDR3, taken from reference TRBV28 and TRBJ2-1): DVKVTQSSRYLVKRTGEKVFLECVQDMDHENMFWYRQDPGLGLRLIYFSYDVKMKEKGDIPEGYSVSREKKERFSLILESASTNQTSMYLCASSPRGLAGEQFFGPGTRLTVL.

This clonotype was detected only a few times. The CDR3 DNA sequence: TGTGCCAGCTCAAACAGGGGACTAGAGGGCAATGAGCAGTTCTTC. It codes for CASSNRGLEGNEQFF. The rearrangement links TRBV18 to TRBJ2-1; D might be TRBD2 (8 bases). CDR1 is KGHSH and CDR2 is LQKENI in the germline V gene. There are 15 residues in the CDR3. V was clipped by 5 bases and J by 6 bases, with 17 bases between them.

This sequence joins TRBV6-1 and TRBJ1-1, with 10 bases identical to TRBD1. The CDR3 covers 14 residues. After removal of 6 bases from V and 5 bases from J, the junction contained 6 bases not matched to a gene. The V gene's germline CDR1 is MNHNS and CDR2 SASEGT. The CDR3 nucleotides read TGTGCCAGCAGGGGCGGGACAGGGGTGACTGAAGCTTTCTTT. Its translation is CASRGGTGVTEAFF.

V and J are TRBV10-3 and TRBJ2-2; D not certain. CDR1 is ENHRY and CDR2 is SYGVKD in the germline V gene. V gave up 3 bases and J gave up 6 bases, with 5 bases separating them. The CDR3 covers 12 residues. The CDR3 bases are TGTGCCATCAGTGATCCCCCCGGGGAGCTGTTTTTT. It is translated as CAISDPPGELFF.

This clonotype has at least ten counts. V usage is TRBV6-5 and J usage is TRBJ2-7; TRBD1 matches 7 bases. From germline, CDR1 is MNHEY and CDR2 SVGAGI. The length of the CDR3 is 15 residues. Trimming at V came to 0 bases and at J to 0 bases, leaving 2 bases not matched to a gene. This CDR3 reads CASSYSGQPSYEQYF. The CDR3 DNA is TGTGCCAGCAGTTACTCGGGACAGCCCTCCTACGAGCAGTACTTC.

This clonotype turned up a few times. The CDR3 here is CASSRRGGPGETQYF. DNA for the CDR3: TGTGCCAGCAGCCGTCGCGGGGGACCGGGAGAGACCCAGTACTTC. The rearrangement links TRBV7-3 to TRBJ2-5; 7 bases are shared with TRBD2. The ends lost 5 bases at V and 4 bases at J; junction bases unmatched: 10. Looked up from germline, CDR1 is SGHTA and CDR2 is FQGTGA. The CDR3 sequence is 15 residues long.

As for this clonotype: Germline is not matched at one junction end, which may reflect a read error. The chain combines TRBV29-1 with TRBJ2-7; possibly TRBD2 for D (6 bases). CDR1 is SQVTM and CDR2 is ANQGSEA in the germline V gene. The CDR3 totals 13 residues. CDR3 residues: CSALVGDSDEQYF. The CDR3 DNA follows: TGCAGCGCCTTGGTCGGGGACTCCGACGAGCAGTACTTC.

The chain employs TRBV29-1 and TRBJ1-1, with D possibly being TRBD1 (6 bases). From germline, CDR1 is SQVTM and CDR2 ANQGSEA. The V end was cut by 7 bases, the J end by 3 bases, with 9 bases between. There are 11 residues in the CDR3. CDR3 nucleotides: TGCAGCGCTGCAGGGGACACTGAAGCTTTCTTT. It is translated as CSAAGDTEAFF.

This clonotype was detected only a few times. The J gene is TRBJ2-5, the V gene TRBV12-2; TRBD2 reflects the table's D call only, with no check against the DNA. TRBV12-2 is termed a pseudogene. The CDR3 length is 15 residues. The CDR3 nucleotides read TGTGCAAGTCGCCACCGAGGGACTAGCGGAGAGACCCAGTACTTC. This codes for CASRHRGTSGETQYF.

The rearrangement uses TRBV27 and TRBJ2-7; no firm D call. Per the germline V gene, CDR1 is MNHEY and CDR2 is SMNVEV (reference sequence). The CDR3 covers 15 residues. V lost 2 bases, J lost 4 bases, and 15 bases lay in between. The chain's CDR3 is CASSLTGRAYYEQYF. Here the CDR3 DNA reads TGTGCCAGCAGTTTAACCGGAAGGGCCTATTACGAGCAGTACTTC.

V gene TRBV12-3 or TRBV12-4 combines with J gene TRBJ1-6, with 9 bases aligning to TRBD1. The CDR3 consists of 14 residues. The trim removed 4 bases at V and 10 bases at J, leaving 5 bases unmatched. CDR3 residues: CASSSGTGPSPLHF. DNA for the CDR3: TGTGCCAGCAGTTCCGGGACAGGGCCCTCACCCCTCCACTTT.

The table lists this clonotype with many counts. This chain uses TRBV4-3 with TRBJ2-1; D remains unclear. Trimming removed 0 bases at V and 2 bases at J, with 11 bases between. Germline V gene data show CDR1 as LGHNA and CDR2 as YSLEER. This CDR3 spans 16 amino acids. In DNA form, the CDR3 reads TGCGCCAGCAGCCAAGATTCGGTTAGCACCTACAATGAGCAGTTCTTC. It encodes CASSQDSVSTYNEQFF.

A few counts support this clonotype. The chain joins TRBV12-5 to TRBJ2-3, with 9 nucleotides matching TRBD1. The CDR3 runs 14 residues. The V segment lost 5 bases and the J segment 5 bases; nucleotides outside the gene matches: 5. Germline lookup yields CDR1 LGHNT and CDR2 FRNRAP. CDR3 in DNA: TGTGCTAGTGGTGGGGGGACAGGGAGAGATACGCAGTATTTT. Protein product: CASGGGTGRDTQYF.

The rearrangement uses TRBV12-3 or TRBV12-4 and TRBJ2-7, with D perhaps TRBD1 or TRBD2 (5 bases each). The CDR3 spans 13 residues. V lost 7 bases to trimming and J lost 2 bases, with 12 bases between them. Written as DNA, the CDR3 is TGTGCCAGCACGAGGGACGCGGCCTACGAGCAGTACTTC. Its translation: CASTRDAAYEQYF.

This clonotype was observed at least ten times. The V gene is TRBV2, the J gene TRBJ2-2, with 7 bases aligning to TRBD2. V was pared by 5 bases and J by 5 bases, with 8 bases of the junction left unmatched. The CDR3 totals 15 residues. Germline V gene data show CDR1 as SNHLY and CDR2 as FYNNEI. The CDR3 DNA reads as TGTGCCAGCAGTAGTCTAGCGGTCATGACCGGGGAGCTGTTTTTT. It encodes CASSSLAVMTGELFF.

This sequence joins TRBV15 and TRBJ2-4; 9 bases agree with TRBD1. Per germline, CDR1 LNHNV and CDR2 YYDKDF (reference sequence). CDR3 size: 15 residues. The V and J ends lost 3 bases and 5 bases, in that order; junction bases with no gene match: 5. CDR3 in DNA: TGTGCCACCAGCAGGACGACAGGGGGTGAAAACATTCAGTACTTC. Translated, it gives CATSRTTGGENIQYF.

The CDR3 DNA is TGTGCCAGCAGCTTAGTTGCTAGCGGGAGACTCTACACAGATACGCAGTATTTT. Translation gives CASSLVASGRLYTDTQYF. The chain uses TRBV11-3 and TRBJ2-3, with 10 nucleotides matching TRBD2. Unmatched junction bases numbered 9, after V lost 1 base and J lost 2 bases. The germline V gene encodes CDR1 SGHNT and CDR2 YENEEA. CDR3 length equals 18 residues.

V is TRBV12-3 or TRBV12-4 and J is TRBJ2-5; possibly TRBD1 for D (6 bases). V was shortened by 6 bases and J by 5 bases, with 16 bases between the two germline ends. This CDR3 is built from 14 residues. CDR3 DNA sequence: TGTGCCAGCAGGGAAGGCCAGGGGCCGGAGACCCAGTACTTC. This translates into CASREGQGPETQYF.

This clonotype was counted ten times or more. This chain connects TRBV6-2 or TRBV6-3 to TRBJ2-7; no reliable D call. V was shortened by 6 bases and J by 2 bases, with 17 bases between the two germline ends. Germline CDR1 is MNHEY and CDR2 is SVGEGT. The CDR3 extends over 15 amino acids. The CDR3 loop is CASSYIRVNTYEQYF. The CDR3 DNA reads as TGTGCCAGCAGCTATATTAGGGTCAACACCTACGAGCAGTACTTC.

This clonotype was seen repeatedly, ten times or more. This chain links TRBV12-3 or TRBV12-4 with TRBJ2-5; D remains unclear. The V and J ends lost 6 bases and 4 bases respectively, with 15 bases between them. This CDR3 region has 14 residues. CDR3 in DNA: TGTGCCAGCAGCCCCGGAGTATCGGGAGAGACCCAGTACTTC. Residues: CASSPGVSGETQYF.

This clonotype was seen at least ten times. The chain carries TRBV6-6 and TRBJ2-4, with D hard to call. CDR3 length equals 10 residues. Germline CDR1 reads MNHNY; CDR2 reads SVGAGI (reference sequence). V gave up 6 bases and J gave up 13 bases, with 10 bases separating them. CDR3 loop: CASRQTRQYF. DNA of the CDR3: TGTGCCAGCAGGCAGACACGCCAGTACTTC.

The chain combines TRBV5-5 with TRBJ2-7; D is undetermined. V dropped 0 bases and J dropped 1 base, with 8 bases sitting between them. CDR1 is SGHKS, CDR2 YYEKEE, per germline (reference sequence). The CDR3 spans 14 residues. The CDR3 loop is CASSLDARSYEQYF. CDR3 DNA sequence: TGTGCCAGCAGCTTGGACGCTCGATCCTACGAGCAGTACTTC.

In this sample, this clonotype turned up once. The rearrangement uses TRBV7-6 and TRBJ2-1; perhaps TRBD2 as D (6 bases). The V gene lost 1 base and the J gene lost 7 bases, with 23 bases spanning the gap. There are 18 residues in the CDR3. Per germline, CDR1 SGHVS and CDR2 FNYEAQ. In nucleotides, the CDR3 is TGTGCCAGCAGCTTAGACGGGCGGGGAAGGTTAACTAGGAATGAGCAGTTCTTC. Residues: CASSLDGRGRLTRNEQFF.

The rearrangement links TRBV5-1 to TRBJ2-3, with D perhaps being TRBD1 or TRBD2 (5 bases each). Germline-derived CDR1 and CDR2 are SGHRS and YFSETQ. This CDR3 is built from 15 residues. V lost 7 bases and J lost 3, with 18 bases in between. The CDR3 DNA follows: TGCGCCAGCTATCGACAGCCCGGGGTAACAGATACGCAGTATTTT. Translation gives CASYRQPGVTDTQYF.

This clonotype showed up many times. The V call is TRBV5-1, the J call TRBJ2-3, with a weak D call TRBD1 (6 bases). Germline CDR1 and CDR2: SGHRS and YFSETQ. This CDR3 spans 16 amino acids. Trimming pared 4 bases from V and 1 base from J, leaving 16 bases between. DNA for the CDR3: TGCGCCAGCAGCCCGAGGACAGCCTCCGGCACAGATACGCAGTATTTT. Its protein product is CASSPRTASGTDTQYF.

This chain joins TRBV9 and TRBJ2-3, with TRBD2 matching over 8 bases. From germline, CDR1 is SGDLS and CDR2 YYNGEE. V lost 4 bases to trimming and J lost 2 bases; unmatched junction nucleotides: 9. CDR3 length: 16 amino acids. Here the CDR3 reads CASSPNGRGATDTQYF. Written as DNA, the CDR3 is TGTGCCAGCAGCCCTAACGGGCGGGGGGCCACAGATACGCAGTATTTT.